The clone carrying this T cell receptor (beta chain) was counted between two and nine times. The data are from a study of identical twins. cDNA carried unique molecular identifiers, and a universal primer site was added by template switching. MiXCR was run by TCRdb on the 5' RACE reads, yielding one entry per CDR3 protein. This sample carries approximately 190,000 distinct CDR3 sequences, about 16% of them seen once, and the ten largest clones take 35% to 45%. Germline V gives CDR1 SNHLY, CDR2 FYNNEI. Trimming shortened V by 5 bases and J by 9 bases, and 16 bases separated the two germline ends. The CDR3 consists of 13 residues. A further study also used this sample, focusing on T cells expressing NK-cell markers. That report notes: According to the study, TCR beta repertoires originated from sorted CD3+CD56+NKG2C+, CD3+CD56+NKG2C- and CD3+CD56-NKG2C+ T cells. The dominant NKG2C+ clonotypes represented about 1.0-7.5% of CD8+ T cells in over 5 donors.

The chain links TRBV2 to TRBJ1-1; perhaps TRBD1 as D (5 bases). The sequenced sample was CD8+ T cells sorted from blood. The sequence came from a woman aged 18-29 years in good health. In DNA form, the CDR3 reads TGTGCCAGCAGTCGAAGGGACGGGAAACAAGCTTTCTTT. Translated: CASSRRDGKQAFF.